This T cell receptor beta chain was identified during a study of blood T cell repertoires in COVID-19. This CDR3 spans 15 amino acids. Per germline, CDR1 SGHRS and CDR2 YFSETQ. The V end lost 0 bases, the J end lost 4 bases, and 10 bases lay between the germline ends. The table lists this clone with a count of one. Assay used: immunoSEQ multiplex PCR; TCRdb lists only in-frame clones, some missing. Altogether 350,000 to 550,000 clones are present, 80% to 90% being singletons, with the ten largest covering more than 4%. Sequencing was performed on peripheral blood. The chain is built from TRBV5-1 and TRBJ2-2, with TRBD2 as a possible D gene (6 bases). This receptor was obtained from a woman aged 30 to 39 with acute or convalescent COVID-19. The chain's CDR3 is CASSLEGTRTGELFF. CDR3 DNA: TGCGCCAGCAGCTTGGAGGGGACTCGCACCGGGGAGCTGTTTTTT.